One sample yielded the 19 T cell receptor beta chains listed below, sequenced in a study of cytomegalovirus exposure and HLA in healthy donors. The data were produced by immunoSEQ multiplex PCR, yet TCRdb's version contains in-frame clones alone and is incomplete. The top ten hold 0.6% to 0.8% of the sample, which has 120,000 to 150,000 clones, approximately 93% seen once. Material for sequencing was PBMCs. The receptor set was obtained from a young man in good health and CMV-seronegative.

The chain is built from TRBV7-9 and TRBJ2-5; no reliable D call. V shed 2 bases and J shed 1 base, with 8 bases lying between them. The CDR3 is 14 amino acids. The germline CDR1 and CDR2 sequences are SEHNR and FQNEAQ (reference sequence). CDR3 in amino acids: CASSLTQTQETQYF. CDR3 in DNA: TGTGCCAGCAGCTTAACACAGACCCAAGAGACCCAGTACTTC.

The genes are TRBV27 and TRBJ2-1, with D tentatively TRBD1 (5 bases). Trimming left V 7 bases short and J 9 bases short, with 22 bases between. The CDR3 length is 15 residues. The V gene's germline CDR1 is MNHEY and CDR2 SMNVEV (reference sequence). The CDR3: CASTPNQVGAGEQFF. Here the CDR3 DNA reads TGTGCCAGCACTCCTAACCAGGTAGGGGCCGGTGAGCAGTTCTTC.

V gene TRBV6-1 combines with J gene TRBJ1-1; no reliable D call. The length of the CDR3 is 15 residues. Germline values: CDR1 MNHNS, CDR2 SASEGT. V lost 2 bases to trimming and J lost 4 bases, with 14 bases between them. The CDR3 is CASSELARYGTEAFF. In DNA form, the CDR3 reads TGTGCCAGCAGTGAACTCGCTAGGTATGGCACTGAAGCTTTCTTT.

V gene TRBV5-4 combines with J gene TRBJ2-5; 8 positions agree with TRBD2. The CDR3 covers 17 residues. The germline V gene encodes CDR1 SGHNT and CDR2 YYREEE (reference sequence). Trimming removed 0 bases from V and 1 base from J; junction bases left unmatched: 8. The CDR3 sequence is CASSLAGGGPSQETQYF. CDR3 coding DNA: TGTGCCAGCAGCTTGGCCGGGGGGGGGCCCAGCCAAGAGACCCAGTACTTC.

Remarks on this clone: Other DNA sequences in the sample encode the same CDR3. The chain has TRBV5-1 and TRBJ2-1; perhaps TRBD1 as D (6 bases). The ends were cut back, 0 bases at V and 7 bases at J, with 8 bases in the middle. This CDR3 spans 13 amino acids. CDR1 and CDR2 from the germline V gene are SGHRS and YFSETQ. The CDR3 loop is CASSLDRANEQFF. DNA for the CDR3: TGCGCCAGCAGCTTGGACAGGGCAAATGAGCAGTTCTTC.

This chain links TRBV2 with TRBJ1-3; the match to TRBD1 covers 9 bases. V was pared by 6 bases and J by 6 bases, with 6 bases of the junction left unmatched. The CDR3 consists of 14 residues. The germline V gene has CDR1 SNHLY and CDR2 FYNNEI. The CDR3 nucleotides read TGTGCCAGCAGACGGACAGGGGTCGCAAACACCATATATTTT. It yields the protein CASRRTGVANTIYF.

The chain has TRBV5-6 and TRBJ2-6, with TRBD1 matching over 8 bases. CDR1 is SGHDT and CDR2 is YYEEEE in the germline V gene. This CDR3 region has 18 residues. Losses at the gene ends were 4 bases for V and 0 bases for J; bases not matched to a gene: 9. CDR3 nucleotides: TGTGCCAGCAGCATGACAGGGGTCAATTCCTCTGGGGCCAACGTCCTGACTTTC. Its translation: CASSMTGVNSSGANVLTF.

The chain couples TRBV4-1 to TRBJ1-2, with unresolved D. Trimming took off 0 bases at V and 1 base at J, with 6 bases between the two ends. This CDR3 has 14 residues. Germline V gene data show CDR1 as MGHRA and CDR2 as YSYEKL. CDR3 sequence reads: CASSQDADNYGYTF. The CDR3 DNA reads TGCGCCAGCAGCCAAGACGCAGATAACTATGGCTACACCTTC.

The chain has TRBV19 and TRBJ2-3; 10 bases line up with TRBD2. This CDR3 spans 14 amino acids. J lost 2 bases, V lost 10 bases, and 6 bases had no gene match. Germline V CDR1 and CDR2: LNHDA, SQIVND (reference sequence). The CDR3 DNA reads as TGTGCCATCTCAAGCGGGAGGGCCACAGATACGCAGTATTTT. It translates to CAISSGRATDTQYF. The full variable domain, its missing parts supplied by reference TRBV19 and TRBJ2-3, is DGGITQSPKYLFRKEGQNVTLSCEQNLNHDAMYWYRQDPGQGLRLIYYSQIVNDFQKGDIAEGYSVSREKKESFPLTVTSAQKNPTAFYLCAISSGRATDTQYFGPGTRLTVL.

In its sample, this clone was seen once. The chain combines TRBV7-2 with TRBJ1-2; TRBD1 might be the D (6 bases). This CDR3 region has 15 residues. CDR1 and CDR2 from the germline V gene are SGHTA and FQGNSA. The V gene lost 5 bases and the J gene lost 7 bases, with 20 bases spanning the gap. CDR3 loop: CASSPTLTGLSGYTF. CDR3 nucleotides: TGTGCCAGCAGCCCAACTCTGACAGGTTTAAGTGGCTACACCTTC.

This clone was observed a single time. The rearrangement uses TRBV4-3 and TRBJ2-5; D possibly corresponds to TRBD2 (5 bases). The V and J ends lost 1 base and 0 bases respectively, with 6 bases between them. The germline V gene encodes CDR1 LGHNA and CDR2 YSLEER. The CDR3 covers 14 residues. Written as DNA, the CDR3 is TGCGCCAGCAGCCAAGCCGGGAACCAAGAGACCCAGTACTTC. It translates to CASSQAGNQETQYF.

The V and J genes are TRBV27 and TRBJ1-4; TRBD1 agrees at 10 bases. CDR3 length: 15 residues. V dropped 2 bases and J dropped 8; count of bases not matched to a gene: 5. Per the germline V gene, CDR1 is MNHEY and CDR2 is SMNVEV (reference sequence). The CDR3 reads CASSLGDRGLEKLFF. The CDR3, as DNA: TGTGCCAGCAGTTTAGGCGACAGGGGGCTAGAAAAACTGTTTTTT.

This clone is a singleton in its sample. This chain connects TRBV7-7 to TRBJ2-3; possibly TRBD1 for D (6 bases). The ends were cut back, 1 base at V and 1 base at J, with 6 bases in the middle. Germline CDR1 and CDR2: SSHAT and FNYEAQ (reference sequence). This CDR3 spans 14 amino acids. The CDR3 DNA reads as TGTGCCAGCAGCTTAGGGACAGGCACAGATACGCAGTATTTT. It codes for CASSLGTGTDTQYF. Full variable domain (rest looked up from reference TRBV7-7 and TRBJ2-3): GAGVSQSPRYKVTKRGQDVTLRCDPISSHATLYWYQQALGQGPEFLTYFNYEAQPDKSGLPSDRFSAERPEGSISTLTIQRTEQRDSAMYRCASSLGTGTDTQYFGPGTRLTVL.

This sequence joins TRBV18 and TRBJ2-1; 7 nucleotides line up with TRBD1. The germline V gene encodes CDR1 KGHSH and CDR2 LQKENI. The length of the CDR3 is 14 residues. The V segment lost 5 bases and the J segment 10 bases; nucleotides outside the gene matches: 11. CDR3 protein: CASSGDRAGLEQFF. The CDR3 DNA reads TGTGCCAGCTCAGGAGACAGGGCCGGTTTGGAGCAGTTCTTC. Together with reference TRBV18 and TRBJ2-1, the CDR3 gives the full variable domain: NAGVMQNPRHLVRRRGQEARLRCSPMKGHSHVYWYRQLPEEGLKFMVYLQKENIIDESGMPKERFSAEFPKEGPSILRIQQVVRGDSAAYFCASSGDRAGLEQFFGPGTRLTVL.

The chain employs TRBV4-1 and TRBJ2-3; the D gene is possibly TRBD2 (6 bases). V shed 4 bases and J shed 1 base, with 12 bases lying between them. The germline gives CDR1 MGHRA, CDR2 YSYEKL. The CDR3 has 15 amino acids. CDR3 region: CASSPLTRGTDTQYF. The CDR3 DNA follows: TGCGCCAGCAGCCCGCTGACTAGGGGCACAGATACGCAGTATTTT.

This chain uses TRBV30 with TRBJ1-4; D not resolved. Trimming pared 5 bases from V and 5 bases from J, leaving 12 bases between. Per the germline V gene, CDR1 is GTSNPN and CDR2 is SVGIG (reference sequence). CDR3 length: 13 amino acids. CDR3 amino acids: CAWSGGRNEKLFF. CDR3 nucleotide sequence: TGTGCCTGGTCTGGTGGCAGGAATGAAAAACTGTTTTTT.

This clone was counted only a few times. The rearrangement links TRBV27 to TRBJ1-6; TRBD1 agrees at 7 bases. CDR1 is MNHEY, CDR2 SMNVEV, per germline (reference sequence). V dropped 4 bases and J dropped 9; count of bases not matched to a gene: 9. The CDR3 contains 15 residues. The CDR3 region has the DNA TGTGCCAGCAGTTCCTCGGACAGGAGTGGTTCACCCCTCCACTTT. Its translation is CASSSSDRSGSPLHF.

CDR3 DNA: TGTGCCAGCAGTGAAATGGTGGCGGGAGAAGAGACCCAGTACTTC. Translating gives CASSEMVAGEETQYF. This sequence joins TRBV6-1 and TRBJ2-5; 7 bases align to TRBD2. The junction had 6 bases not matched to a gene; V was cut back by 2 bases and J by 3 bases. The CDR3 is 15 residues long. CDR1 MNHNS and CDR2 SASEGT come from the germline V gene.

The chain recombines TRBV10-2 with TRBJ2-3; 8 nucleotides match TRBD2. After removal of 2 bases from V and 10 bases from J, the junction contained 5 bases not matched to a gene. Germline CDR1 WSHSY, CDR2 SAAADI. The CDR3 totals 13 residues. The CDR3 coding sequence is TGCGCCAGCAGTGAGCCGGGGGGGGCTGCGCAGTATTTT. Its translation is CASSEPGGAAQYF.